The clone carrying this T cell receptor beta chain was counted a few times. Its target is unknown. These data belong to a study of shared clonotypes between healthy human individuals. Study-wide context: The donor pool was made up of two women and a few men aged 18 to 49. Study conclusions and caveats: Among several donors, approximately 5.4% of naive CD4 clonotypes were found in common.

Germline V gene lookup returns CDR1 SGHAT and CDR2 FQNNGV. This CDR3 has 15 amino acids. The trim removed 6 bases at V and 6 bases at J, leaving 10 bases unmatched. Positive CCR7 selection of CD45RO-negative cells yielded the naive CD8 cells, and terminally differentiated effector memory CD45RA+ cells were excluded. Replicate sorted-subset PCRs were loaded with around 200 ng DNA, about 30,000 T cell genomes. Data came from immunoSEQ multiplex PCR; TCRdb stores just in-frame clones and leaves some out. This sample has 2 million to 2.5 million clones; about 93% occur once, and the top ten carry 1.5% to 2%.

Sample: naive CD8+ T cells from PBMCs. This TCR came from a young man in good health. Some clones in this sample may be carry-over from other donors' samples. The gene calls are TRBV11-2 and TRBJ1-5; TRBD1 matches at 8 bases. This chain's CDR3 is CASSTGQGGGQPQHF. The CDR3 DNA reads TGTGCCAGCAGTACCGGACAGGGTGGGGGTCAGCCCCAGCATTTT.